This T cell receptor (beta chain) was sequenced in a study of OX40 agonist ivuxolimab in advanced cancers. Libraries were prepared by immunoSEQ multiplex PCR; TCRdb keeps only in-frame clonotypes and omits some of them. In the table there are roughly 53,000 clones, about nine tenths of which are singletons. V was clipped by 5 bases and J by 7 bases, with 11 bases between them. CDR1 is SGHAT, CDR2 FQNNGV, per germline. The CDR3 is made up of 12 amino acids. The chain joins TRBV11-2 to TRBJ1-2; the D is unclear. The sequencing here drew on CD4+ or CD8+ T cells sorted from blood, taken in a trial of the OX40 agonist ivuxolimab. The TCR sequence derives from an adult with an advanced solid tumor such as melanoma, head and neck, liver or kidney cancer. As DNA, the CDR3 is TGTGCCAGCAGCATAGGAGGGCTTGGCTACACCTTC. Amino acid sequence: CASSIGGLGYTF. Drawing the rest from reference TRBV11-2 and TRBJ1-2, the complete variable domain is EAGVAQSPRYKIIEKRQSVAFWCNPISGHATLYWYQQILGQGPKLLIQFQNNGVVDDSQLPKDRFSAERLKGVDSTLKIQPAKLEDSAVYLCASSIGGLGYTFGSGTRLTVV.